Here is one T cell receptor (beta chain) with its context. The same CDR3 also results from other DNA sequences found in this sample. The sample belongs to a study of beta chain features in type 1 diabetes. The ends lost 2 bases at V and 1 base at J; junction bases unmatched: 3. CDR3 length: 14 amino acids. Germline V lookup: CDR1 GTSNPN, CDR2 SVGIG (reference sequence). Expressed TCRB transcripts were sequenced because the isolated RNA had all been reverse transcribed beforehand. Sequenced by immunoSEQ multiplex PCR; TCRdb stores in-frame clones only, minus some. The sample holds around 300,000 clones, approximately 10% seen once.

The TCR comes from a woman aged 25 to 39 in good health. The sequencing sample was made of naive CD4+ T cells from blood. This chain connects TRBV30 to TRBJ2-3; 7 nucleotides match TRBD1. This chain's CDR3 is CAWSRQGGTDTQYF. The CDR3 DNA is TGTGCCTGGAGTAGACAGGGCGGCACAGATACGCAGTATTTT.